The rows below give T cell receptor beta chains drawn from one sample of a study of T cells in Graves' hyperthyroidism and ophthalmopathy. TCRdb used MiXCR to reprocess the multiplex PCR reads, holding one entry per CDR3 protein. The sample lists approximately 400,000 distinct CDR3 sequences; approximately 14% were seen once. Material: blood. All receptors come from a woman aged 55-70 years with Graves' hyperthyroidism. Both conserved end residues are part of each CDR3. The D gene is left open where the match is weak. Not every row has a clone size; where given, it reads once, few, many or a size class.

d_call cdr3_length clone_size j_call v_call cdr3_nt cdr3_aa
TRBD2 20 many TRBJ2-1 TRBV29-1 TGCAGCGTTGGGCTCTGGGGGACTAGCGGGAGTCACGGCTCCTACAATGAGCAGTTCTTC CSVGLWGTSGSHGSYNEQFF
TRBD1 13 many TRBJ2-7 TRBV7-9 TGTGCCAGCAGCCCGACAGGGCCCTACGAGCAGTACTTC CASSPTGPYEQYF
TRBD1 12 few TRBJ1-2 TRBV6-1 TGTGCCAGCACGGACAGGGGCTATGGCTACACCTTC CASTDRGYGYTF
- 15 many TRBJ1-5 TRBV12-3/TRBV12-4 TGTGCCAGCAGTCTAGTGGGGGGGGTCAATCAGCCCCAGCATTTT CASSLVGGVNQPQHF
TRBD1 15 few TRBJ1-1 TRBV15 TGTGCCACCAGCAGAGCCGGGACAGGGGGCACTGAAGCTTTCTTT CATSRAGTGGTEAFF
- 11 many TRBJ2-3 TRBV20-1 TGCAGTGCTAGATACTGGGATACGCAGTATTTT CSARYWDTQYF
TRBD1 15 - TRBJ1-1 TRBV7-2 TGTGCCAGCAGCTTTGGGACAGGGAGGAACACTGAAGCTTTCTTT CASSFGTGRNTEAFF
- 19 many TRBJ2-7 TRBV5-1 TGCGCCAGCAGAACCCGGGTGAGGGCAAAAAGGCTACGAGCCGCCGAGCAGTACTTC CASRTRVRAKRLRAAEQYF
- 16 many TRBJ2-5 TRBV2 TGTGCCAGCAGTGAGGAAGGGTGGGCGGACAAAGAGACCCAGTACTTC CASSEEGWADKETQYF
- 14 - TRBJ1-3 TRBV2 TGTGCCAGCAGAAAGACAGAGCTGGGAAACACCATATATTTT CASRKTELGNTIYF
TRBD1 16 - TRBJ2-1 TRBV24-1 TGTGCCACCAGTGATTATACAGGGGAATTTAACAATGAGCAGTTCTTC CATSDYTGEFNNEQFF
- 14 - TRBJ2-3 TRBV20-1 TGCAGTGCTAGCTGGGGCAGGAGAATAGATACGCAGTATTTT CSASWGRRIDTQYF
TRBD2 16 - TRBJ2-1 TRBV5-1 TGCGCCAGCAACTTCCTAGCGGGAGGGTCCCACAATGAGCAGTTCTTC CASNFLAGGSHNEQFF
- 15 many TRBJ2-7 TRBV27 TGTGCCAGCAGTTTCGCGACAAGGCCCCCCTACGAGCAGTACTTC CASSFATRPPYEQYF
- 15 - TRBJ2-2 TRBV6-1 TGTGCCAGCAGACAGGTGATCGCGAACACCGGGGAGCTGTTTTTT CASRQVIANTGELFF
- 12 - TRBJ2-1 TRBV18 TGTGCCAGCTCATCCCTTCCGCTCGAGCAGTTCTTC CASSSLPLEQFF
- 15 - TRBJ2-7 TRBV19 TGTGCCAGTAGGTCGGGTAGCGCAGATTCCTACGAGCAGTACTTC CASRSGSADSYEQYF
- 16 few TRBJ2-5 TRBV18 TGTGCCAGCTCACCACGGGGCCCCCCAATTCAAGAGACCCAGTACTTC CASSPRGPPIQETQYF
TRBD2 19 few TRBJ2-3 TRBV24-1 TGTGCCACCAGCGCCCGAGCGGGAAAACGTGGAGACTACACAGATACGCAGTATTTT CATSARAGKRGDYTDTQYF
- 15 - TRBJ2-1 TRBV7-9 TGTGCCAGCAGCTTAGCGGGTAGATCCTACAATGAGCAGTTCTTC CASSLAGRSYNEQFF
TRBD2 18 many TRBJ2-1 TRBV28 TGTGCCAGCAGTTCCCTAGGGGGACTAGCGGCCGATCCGATTATCCAGTTCTTC CASSSLGGLAADPIIQFF
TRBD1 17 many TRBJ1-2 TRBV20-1 TGCAGTGCTAGACCTACCCCGGGAGGGGGCTATTCCTATGGCTACACCTTC CSARPTPGGGYSYGYTF
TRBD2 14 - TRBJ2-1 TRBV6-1 TGTGCCAGCAGGGGACTAGCGGGTTACAATGAGCAGTTCTTC CASRGLAGYNEQFF
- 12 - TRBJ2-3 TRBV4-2 TGTGCCAGCGGACCAGCGGTAGATACGCAGTATTTT CASGPAVDTQYF
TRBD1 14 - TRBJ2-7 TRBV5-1 TGCGCCAGCAGCAGGGGACAGGGAAGGCACGAGCAGTACTTC CASSRGQGRHEQYF